Below, 20 T cell receptor beta chains from the same sample are listed, as sequenced in a study of siplizumab effects on memory and regulatory T cells. Data came from immunoSEQ multiplex PCR; TCRdb stores just in-frame clones and leaves some out. Among more than 85,000 clones listed, just over 90% were seen once. The sequencing input was Tregs sorted from blood. The receptors were sampled from a human donor in good health.

This chain links TRBV6-6 with TRBJ1-5; 8 bases fit TRBD1. J gave up 4 bases and V 6 bases, and 11 bases lay outside the gene matches. The V gene's germline CDR1 is MNHNY and CDR2 SVGAGI (reference sequence). The CDR3 spans 16 residues. As DNA, the CDR3 is TGTGCCAGCAGGGGGAACAGGGGGGGTTGGAATCAGCCCCAGCATTTT. It yields the protein CASRGNRGGWNQPQHF.

V is TRBV5-4 and J is TRBJ2-2; TRBD1 aligns across 9 bases. The germline V gene has CDR1 SGHNT and CDR2 YYREEE (reference sequence). The CDR3 totals 16 residues. The junction had 4 bases not matched to a gene; V was cut back by 3 bases and J by 1 base. CDR3 region: CASSWAGQGNTGELFF. CDR3 bases: TGTGCCAGCAGCTGGGCGGGACAGGGGAACACCGGGGAGCTGTTTTTT.

The chain combines TRBV15 with TRBJ2-3; D remains unclear. The CDR3 length is 15 residues. Trimming cost V 0 bases and J 0 bases, with 7 bases left between them. The V gene's germline CDR1 is LNHNV and CDR2 YYDKDF (reference sequence). In nucleotides, the CDR3 is TGTGCCACCAGCAGAGATGTCACCAGCACAGATACGCAGTATTTT. The encoded protein is CATSRDVTSTDTQYF.

This chain joins TRBV5-4 and TRBJ1-5; 9 bases line up with TRBD1. Germline V CDR1 and CDR2: SGHNT, YYREEE (reference sequence). The CDR3 runs to 16 residues. V shed 4 bases and J 8 bases; nucleotides not matched to a gene: 13. The chain's CDR3 is CASSPRDRALGEPQHF. The CDR3 DNA reads TGTGCCAGCAGCCCAAGGGACAGGGCACTTGGGGAGCCCCAGCATTTT.

This rearrangement joins TRBV2 to TRBJ1-5; 8 nucleotides agree with TRBD1. This CDR3 has 15 amino acids. The V gene end was trimmed by 6 bases and the J gene end by 7 bases; junction bases not matched to a gene: 11. Germline-derived CDR1 and CDR2 are SNHLY and FYNNEI. CDR3 nucleotides: TGTGCCAGCAGCCCCTATGGCAGGGGGCAACAGCCCCAGCATTTT. Translating it yields CASSPYGRGQQPQHF.

The chain has TRBV9 and TRBJ1-1; the D gene is possibly TRBD1 (6 bases). The CDR3 sequence is 13 residues long. CDR1 and CDR2 (germline): SGDLS, YYNGEE. V lost 7 bases and J 4 bases, leaving 14 bases between the germline ends. CDR3 nucleotides: TGTGCCAGCTCTGCAGGAGGGGGCACTGAAGCTTTCTTT. Its protein is CASSAGGGTEAFF.

The chain employs TRBV6-6 and TRBJ1-5, with D unclear. CDR3 length equals 14 residues. From germline, CDR1 is MNHNY and CDR2 SVGAGI (reference sequence). Trimming pared 2 bases from V and 5 bases from J, leaving 10 bases between. In DNA form, the CDR3 reads TGTGCCAGCAGTTACAGCGACGCGTATCAGCCCCAGCATTTT. It codes for CASSYSDAYQPQHF.

The V gene is TRBV9, the J gene TRBJ2-5; D ambiguous. V was trimmed by 4 bases and J by 1 base, leaving 14 bases between them. This CDR3 spans 15 amino acids. In germline, CDR1 is SGDLS, CDR2 YYNGEE. As DNA, the CDR3 is TGTGCCAGCAGCCCACGACTCATCCCCCAAGAGACCCAGTACTTC. Amino acid sequence: CASSPRLIPQETQYF.

This chain connects TRBV6-6 to TRBJ2-1, with 11 bases that match TRBD1. The germline CDR1 and CDR2 sequences are MNHNY and SVGAGI (reference sequence). Unmatched junction bases numbered 10, after V lost 6 bases and J lost 9 bases. This CDR3 region has 15 residues. Here the CDR3 reads CASRTGTGGSLEQFF. The CDR3, as DNA: TGTGCCAGCAGGACCGGGACAGGGGGTTCTCTTGAGCAGTTCTTC.

The genes are TRBV5-6 and TRBJ2-7; D perhaps matches TRBD2 (6 bases). V shed 4 bases and J shed 7 bases, with 21 bases lying between them. The CDR3 length is 15 residues. Germline V gives CDR1 SGHDT, CDR2 YYEEEE. CDR3 region: CASSPTGGSEKEQYF. DNA for the CDR3: TGTGCCAGCAGCCCGACTGGGGGGAGTGAAAAAGAGCAGTACTTC.

The genes are TRBV6-5 and TRBJ1-5; possible D gene TRBD1, 5 bases. Germline-derived CDR1 and CDR2 are MNHEY and SVGAGI. The CDR3 has 15 amino acids. With 0 bases removed from V and 6 bases from J, the gap between germline ends came to 12 bases. CDR3 in amino acids: CASSYSKGEGQPQHF. The CDR3 DNA is TGTGCCAGCAGTTACTCGAAAGGGGAGGGTCAGCCCCAGCATTTT.

V gene TRBV11-2 combines with J gene TRBJ2-7; 7 bases match TRBD2. In germline, CDR1 is SGHAT, CDR2 FQNNGV. The CDR3 spans 15 residues. Trimming took 3 bases from V and 5 from J; bases not matched to a gene: 10. The CDR3 is CASSFQTSLGHEQYF. CDR3 bases: TGTGCCAGCAGCTTCCAGACTAGCTTGGGGCACGAGCAGTACTTC. Based on the CDR3 plus reference TRBV11-2 and TRBJ2-7, the full variable domain is EAGVAQSPRYKIIEKRQSVAFWCNPISGHATLYWYQQILGQGPKLLIQFQNNGVVDDSQLPKDRFSAERLKGVDSTLKIQPAKLEDSAVYLCASSFQTSLGHEQYFGPGTRLTVT.

The chain employs TRBV5-1 and TRBJ2-3; no clear D gene. Trimming shortened V by 4 bases and J by 0 bases, and 12 bases separated the two germline ends. Germline values: CDR1 SGHRS, CDR2 YFSETQ. This CDR3 spans 15 amino acids. CDR3 DNA sequence: TGCGCCAGCAGCGTCAGCGCGTCTAGCACAGATACGCAGTATTTT. Amino acids: CASSVSASSTDTQYF.

The chain links TRBV5-1 to TRBJ1-4, with no clear D. The CDR3 is 13 amino acids. From germline, CDR1 is SGHRS and CDR2 YFSETQ. Trimming took off 1 base at V and 6 bases at J, with 7 bases between the two ends. The CDR3 sequence: CASSLLSDEKLFF. DNA for the CDR3: TGCGCCAGCAGCTTGCTGAGTGATGAAAAACTGTTTTTT.

V is TRBV7-3 and J is TRBJ2-3; D unclear. CDR1 and CDR2 (germline): SGHTA, FQGTGA. Trimming shortened V by 4 bases and J by 7 bases, and 12 bases separated the two germline ends. There are 13 residues in the CDR3. The CDR3 DNA sequence: TGTGCCAGCAGCTCCCGGGTCCCAAATACGCAGTATTTT. Protein product: CASSSRVPNTQYF.

For the CDR3, the DNA is TGTGCCAGCAGCCCCGATCCCCGGGGCCGCAATCAGCCCCAGCATTTT. As protein: CASSPDPRGRNQPQHF. The gene calls are TRBV7-2 and TRBJ1-5, with D possibly matching TRBD1 (5 bases). CDR1 and CDR2 from the germline V gene are SGHTA and FQGNSA. The CDR3 length is 16 residues. Trimming removed 5 bases at V and 2 bases at J, with 16 bases between.

This chain links TRBV1 with TRBJ2-7; TRBD2, the D gene given by the table, was not confirmed from the DNA. TRBV1 has pseudogene status. The length of the CDR3 is 16 residues. CDR3 region: CTSSQDGRARSYEQYF. CDR3 bases: TGCACCAGCAGCCAGGATGGGCGGGCCCGCTCCTACGAGCAGTACTTC.

V usage is TRBV19 and J usage is TRBJ2-3; a possible D gene is TRBD1 (6 bases). Germline CDR1 and CDR2: LNHDA and SQIVND (reference sequence). This CDR3 is 14 amino acids long. V lost 7 bases and J 3 bases, leaving 14 bases between the germline ends. The chain's CDR3 is CASKPGQKTDTQYF. DNA for the CDR3: TGTGCCAGTAAACCCGGACAGAAAACAGATACGCAGTATTTT.

As for this clone: The junction shows a germline mismatch at one end, possibly a read error. The chain employs TRBV5-4 and TRBJ1-4; unclear D gene. Germline V lookup: CDR1 SGHNT, CDR2 YYREEE (reference sequence). This CDR3 spans 15 amino acids. CDR3 region: CASSLVRGSLGKTVF. CDR3 sequence (DNA): TGTGCCAGCAGCTTGGTACGGGGTAGTCTCGGAAAAACTGTTTTT.

The chain carries TRBV2 and TRBJ2-1; a possible D gene is TRBD1 (5 bases). The CDR3 length is 15 residues. Germline lookup yields CDR1 SNHLY and CDR2 FYNNEI. The V end lost 4 bases, the J end lost 4 bases, and 14 bases lay between the germline ends. The CDR3 is CASSGDRGFYNEQFF. In nucleotides, the CDR3 is TGTGCCAGCAGTGGAGATAGGGGATTTTACAATGAGCAGTTCTTC.